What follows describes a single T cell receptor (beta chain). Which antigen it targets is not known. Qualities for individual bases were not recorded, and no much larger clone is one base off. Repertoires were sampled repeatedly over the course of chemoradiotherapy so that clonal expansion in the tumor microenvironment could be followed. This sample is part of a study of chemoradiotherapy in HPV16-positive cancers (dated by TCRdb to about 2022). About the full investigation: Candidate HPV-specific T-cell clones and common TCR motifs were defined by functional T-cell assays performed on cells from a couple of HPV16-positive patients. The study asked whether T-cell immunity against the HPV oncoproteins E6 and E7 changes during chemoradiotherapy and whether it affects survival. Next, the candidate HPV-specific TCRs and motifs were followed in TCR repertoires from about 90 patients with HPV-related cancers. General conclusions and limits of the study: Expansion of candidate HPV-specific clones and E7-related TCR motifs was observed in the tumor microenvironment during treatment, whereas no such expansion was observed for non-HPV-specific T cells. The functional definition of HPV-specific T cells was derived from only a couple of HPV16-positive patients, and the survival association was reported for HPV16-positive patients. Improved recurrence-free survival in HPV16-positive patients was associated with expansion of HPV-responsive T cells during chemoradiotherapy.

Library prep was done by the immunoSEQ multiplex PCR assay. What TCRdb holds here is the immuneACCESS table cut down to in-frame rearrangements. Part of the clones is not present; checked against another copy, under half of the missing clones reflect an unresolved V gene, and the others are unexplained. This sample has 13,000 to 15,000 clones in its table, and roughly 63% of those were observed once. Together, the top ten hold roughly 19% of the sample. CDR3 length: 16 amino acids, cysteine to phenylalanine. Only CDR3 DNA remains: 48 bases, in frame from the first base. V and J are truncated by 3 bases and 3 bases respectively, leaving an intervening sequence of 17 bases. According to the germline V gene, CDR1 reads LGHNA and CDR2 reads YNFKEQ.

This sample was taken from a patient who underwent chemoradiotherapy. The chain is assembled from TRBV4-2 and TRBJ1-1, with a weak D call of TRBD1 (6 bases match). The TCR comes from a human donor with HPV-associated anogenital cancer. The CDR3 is CASSHRGKQGDTEAFF. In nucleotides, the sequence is TGTGCCAGCAGCCATAGGGGGAAACAGGGAGACACTGAAGCTTTCTTT.